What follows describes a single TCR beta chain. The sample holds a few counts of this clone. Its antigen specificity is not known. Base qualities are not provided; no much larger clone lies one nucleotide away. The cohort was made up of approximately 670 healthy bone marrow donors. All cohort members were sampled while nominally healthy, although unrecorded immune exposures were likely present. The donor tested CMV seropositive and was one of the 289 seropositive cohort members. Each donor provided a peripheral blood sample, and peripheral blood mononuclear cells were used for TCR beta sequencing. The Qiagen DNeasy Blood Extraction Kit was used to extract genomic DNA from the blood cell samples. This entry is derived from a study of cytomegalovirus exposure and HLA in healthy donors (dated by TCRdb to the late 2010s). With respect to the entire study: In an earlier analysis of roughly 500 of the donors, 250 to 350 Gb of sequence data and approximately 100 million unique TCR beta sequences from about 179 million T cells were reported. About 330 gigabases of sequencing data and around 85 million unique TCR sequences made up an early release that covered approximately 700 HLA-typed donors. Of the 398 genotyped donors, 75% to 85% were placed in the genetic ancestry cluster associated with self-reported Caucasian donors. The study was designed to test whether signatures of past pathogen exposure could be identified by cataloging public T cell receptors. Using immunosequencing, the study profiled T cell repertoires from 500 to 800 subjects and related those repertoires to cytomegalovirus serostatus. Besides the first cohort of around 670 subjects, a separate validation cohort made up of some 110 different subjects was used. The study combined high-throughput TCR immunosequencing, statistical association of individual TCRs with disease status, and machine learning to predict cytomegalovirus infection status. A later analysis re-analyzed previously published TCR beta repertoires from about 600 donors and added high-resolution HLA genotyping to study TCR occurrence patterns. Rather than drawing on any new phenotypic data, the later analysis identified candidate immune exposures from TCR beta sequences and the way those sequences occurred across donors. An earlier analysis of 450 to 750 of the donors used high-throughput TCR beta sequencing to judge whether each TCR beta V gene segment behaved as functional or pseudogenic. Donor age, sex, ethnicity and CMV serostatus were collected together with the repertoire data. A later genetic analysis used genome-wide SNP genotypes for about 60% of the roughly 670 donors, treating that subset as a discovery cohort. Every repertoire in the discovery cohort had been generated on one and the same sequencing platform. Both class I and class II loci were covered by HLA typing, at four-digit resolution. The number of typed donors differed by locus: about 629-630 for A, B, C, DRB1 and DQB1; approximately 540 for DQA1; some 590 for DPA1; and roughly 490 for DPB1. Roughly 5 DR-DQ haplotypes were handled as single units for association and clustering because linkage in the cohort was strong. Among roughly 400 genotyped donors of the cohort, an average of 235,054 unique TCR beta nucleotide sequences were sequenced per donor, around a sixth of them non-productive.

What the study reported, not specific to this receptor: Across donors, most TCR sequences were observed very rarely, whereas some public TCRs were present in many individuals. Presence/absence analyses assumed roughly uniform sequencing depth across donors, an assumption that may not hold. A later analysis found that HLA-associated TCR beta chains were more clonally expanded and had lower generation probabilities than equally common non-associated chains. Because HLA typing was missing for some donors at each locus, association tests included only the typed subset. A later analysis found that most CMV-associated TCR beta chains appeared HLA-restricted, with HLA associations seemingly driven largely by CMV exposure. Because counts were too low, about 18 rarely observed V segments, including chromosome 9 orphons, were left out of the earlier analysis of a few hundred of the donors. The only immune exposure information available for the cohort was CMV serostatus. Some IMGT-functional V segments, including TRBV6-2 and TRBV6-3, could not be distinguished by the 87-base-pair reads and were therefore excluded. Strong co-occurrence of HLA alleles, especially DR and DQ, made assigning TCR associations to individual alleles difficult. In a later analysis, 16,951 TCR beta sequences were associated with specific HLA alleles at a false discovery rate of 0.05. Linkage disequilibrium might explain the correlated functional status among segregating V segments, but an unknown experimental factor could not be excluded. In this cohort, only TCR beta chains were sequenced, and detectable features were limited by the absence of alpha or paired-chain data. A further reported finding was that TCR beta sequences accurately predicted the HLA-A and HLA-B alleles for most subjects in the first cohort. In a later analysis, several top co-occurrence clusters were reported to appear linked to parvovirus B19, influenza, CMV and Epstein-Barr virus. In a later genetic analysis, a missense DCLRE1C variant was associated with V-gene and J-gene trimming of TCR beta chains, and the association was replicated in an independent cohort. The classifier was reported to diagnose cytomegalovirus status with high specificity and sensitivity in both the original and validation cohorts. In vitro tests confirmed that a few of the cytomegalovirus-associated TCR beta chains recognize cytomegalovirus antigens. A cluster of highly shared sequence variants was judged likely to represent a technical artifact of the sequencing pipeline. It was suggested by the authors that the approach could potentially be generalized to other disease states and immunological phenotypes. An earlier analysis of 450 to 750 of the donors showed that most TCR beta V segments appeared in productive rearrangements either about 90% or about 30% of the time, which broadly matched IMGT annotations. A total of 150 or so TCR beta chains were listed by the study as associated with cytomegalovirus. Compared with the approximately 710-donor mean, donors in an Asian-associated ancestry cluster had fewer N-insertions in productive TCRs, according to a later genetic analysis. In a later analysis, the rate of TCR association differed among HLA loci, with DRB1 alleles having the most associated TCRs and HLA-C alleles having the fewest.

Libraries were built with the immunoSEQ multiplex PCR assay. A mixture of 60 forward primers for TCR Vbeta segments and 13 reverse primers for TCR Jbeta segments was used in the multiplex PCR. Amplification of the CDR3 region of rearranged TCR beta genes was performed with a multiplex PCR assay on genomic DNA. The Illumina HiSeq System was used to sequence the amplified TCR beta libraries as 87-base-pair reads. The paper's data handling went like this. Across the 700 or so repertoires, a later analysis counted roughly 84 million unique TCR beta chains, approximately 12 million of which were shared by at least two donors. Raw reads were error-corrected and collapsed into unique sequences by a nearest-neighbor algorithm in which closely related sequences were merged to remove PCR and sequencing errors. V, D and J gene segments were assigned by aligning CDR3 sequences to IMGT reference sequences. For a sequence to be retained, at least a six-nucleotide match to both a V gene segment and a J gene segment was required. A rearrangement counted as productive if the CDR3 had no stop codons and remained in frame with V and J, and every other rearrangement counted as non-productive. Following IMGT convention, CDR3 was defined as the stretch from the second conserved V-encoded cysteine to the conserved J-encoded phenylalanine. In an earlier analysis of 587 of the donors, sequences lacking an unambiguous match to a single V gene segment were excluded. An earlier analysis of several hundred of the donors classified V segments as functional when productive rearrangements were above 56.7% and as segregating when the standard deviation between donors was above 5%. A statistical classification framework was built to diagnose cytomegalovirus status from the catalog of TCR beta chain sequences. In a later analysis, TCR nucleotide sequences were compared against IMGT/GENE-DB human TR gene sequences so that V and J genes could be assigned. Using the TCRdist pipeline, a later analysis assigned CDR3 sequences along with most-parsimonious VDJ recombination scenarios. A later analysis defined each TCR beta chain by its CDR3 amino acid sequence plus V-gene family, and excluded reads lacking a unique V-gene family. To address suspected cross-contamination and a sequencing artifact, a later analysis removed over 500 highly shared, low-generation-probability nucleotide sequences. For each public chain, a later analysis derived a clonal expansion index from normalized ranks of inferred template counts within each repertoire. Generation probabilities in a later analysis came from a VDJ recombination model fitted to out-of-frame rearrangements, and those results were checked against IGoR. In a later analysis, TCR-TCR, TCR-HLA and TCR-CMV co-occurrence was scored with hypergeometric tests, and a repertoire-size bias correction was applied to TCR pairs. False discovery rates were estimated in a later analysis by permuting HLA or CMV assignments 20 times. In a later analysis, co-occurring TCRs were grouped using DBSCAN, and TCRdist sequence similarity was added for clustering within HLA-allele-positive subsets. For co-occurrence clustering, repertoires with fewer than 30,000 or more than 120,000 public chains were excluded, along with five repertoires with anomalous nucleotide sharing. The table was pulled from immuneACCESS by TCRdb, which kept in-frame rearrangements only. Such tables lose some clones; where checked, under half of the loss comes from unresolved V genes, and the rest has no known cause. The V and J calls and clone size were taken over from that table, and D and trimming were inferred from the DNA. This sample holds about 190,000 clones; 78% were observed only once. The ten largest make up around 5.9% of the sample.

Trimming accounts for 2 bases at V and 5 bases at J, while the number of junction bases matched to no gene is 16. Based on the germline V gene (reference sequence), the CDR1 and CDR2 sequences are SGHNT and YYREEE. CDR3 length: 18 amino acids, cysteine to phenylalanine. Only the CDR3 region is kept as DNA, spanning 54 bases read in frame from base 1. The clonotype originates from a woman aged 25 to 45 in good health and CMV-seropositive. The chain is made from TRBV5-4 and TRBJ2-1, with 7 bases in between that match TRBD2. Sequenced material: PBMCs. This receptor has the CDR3 CASSFRVAGRPRHNEQFF. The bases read TGTGCCAGCAGCTTTAGGGTAGCGGGCAGGCCGCGCCACAATGAGCAGTTCTTC.